This is a list of T cell receptor beta chains from one sample in a study of shared clonotypes between healthy human individuals. The data were produced by immunoSEQ multiplex PCR, yet TCRdb's version contains in-frame clones alone and is incomplete. The top ten clones hold 0.35% to 0.45% of a sample with 2 million to 3 million clones, under 95% of them seen once. The sequenced sample was naive CD4+ T cells from PBMCs. These receptors were obtained from a man in his late teens or twenties in good health. Some clones in this sample may be carry-over from other donors' samples. Both conserved end residues are part of each CDR3. Each record gives: V gene, J gene, CDR3 protein.

V: TRBV7-2
J: TRBJ2-1
CDR3: CASSFGTSGISSYNEQFF

V: TRBV6-4
J: TRBJ2-3
CDR3: CASSVRLAGNTDTQYF

V: TRBV28
J: TRBJ1-2
CDR3: CASSSPDGYTF

V: TRBV4-1
J: TRBJ2-7
CDR3: CASSQDRVSTYEQYF

V: TRBV28
J: TRBJ1-1
CDR3: CASSTVGAGTEAFF

V: TRBV18
J: TRBJ2-7
CDR3: CASSPDRVYEQYF

V: TRBV20-1
J: TRBJ2-7
CDR3: CSASVAVQYF

V: TRBV28
J: TRBJ2-7
CDR3: CASSLGIYEQYF

V: TRBV4-3
J: TRBJ2-1
CDR3: CASSQDRGSGRDHGQFF

V: TRBV28
J: TRBJ2-3
CDR3: CASRLGTSGRVTQYF

V: TRBV28
J: TRBJ2-1
CDR3: CASISLRSSSYNEQFF

V: TRBV5-1
J: TRBJ2-1
CDR3: CASSLDAGSNEQFF

V: TRBV28
J: TRBJ2-7
CDR3: CASSFGQGALEQYF

V: TRBV28
J: TRBJ2-1
CDR3: CASKGWSGSSYNEQFF

V: TRBV5-1
J: TRBJ2-2
CDR3: CASSLGLAPGELFF

V: TRBV28
J: TRBJ2-3
CDR3: CASSLVTDTQYF